These 24 T cell receptor beta chains originate from one sample sequenced in a study of blood T cell repertoires in COVID-19. Generated by immunoSEQ multiplex PCR, the TCRdb table keeps only in-frame clones and is missing some. The sample lists 90,000 to 120,000 clones; roughly 81% were seen once. Sequenced material: peripheral blood. Receptor source: a human donor in a cohort sampled during active COVID-19.

The chain recombines TRBV5-1 with TRBJ2-1; 9 nucleotides match TRBD2. Germline-derived CDR1 and CDR2 are SGHRS and YFSETQ. Trimming at V came to 5 bases and at J to 5 bases, leaving 8 bases not matched to a gene. The CDR3 runs 15 residues. The CDR3 spells CASRPLAGIDNEQFF. DNA of the CDR3: TGCGCCAGCAGACCCCTAGCGGGAATCGACAATGAGCAGTTCTTC.

The chain recombines TRBV2 with TRBJ1-1; D is unclear. Germline loops: CDR1 SNHLY, CDR2 FYNNEI. Trimming removed 5 bases from V and 8 bases from J, with 12 bases in between. The CDR3 is 12 residues long. The DNA for the CDR3 is TGTGCCAGCAGTTTCTCAGTAACGGAAGCTTTCTTT. Translated, it gives CASSFSVTEAFF.

This chain connects TRBV6-6 to TRBJ1-3, with TRBD1 as a possible D gene (6 bases). V lost 4 bases, J lost 8 bases, and 9 bases lay in between. This CDR3 region has 12 residues. Germline-derived CDR1 and CDR2 are MNHNY and SVGAGI (reference sequence). The CDR3 protein is CASSLGGDTIYF. The CDR3 bases are TGTGCCAGCAGTTTAGGGGGGGACACCATATATTTT.

This clone was recorded once. The chain joins TRBV7-2 to TRBJ2-2, with TRBD2 matching 11 bases. Germline trimming cut 2 bases from V and 3 bases from J; bases unmatched to any gene: 8. The V gene's germline CDR1 is SGHTA and CDR2 FQGNSA. This CDR3 region has 18 residues. CDR3 nucleotides: TGTGCCAGCAGCTTATTGGTAGCGGGGGGGCCGGACACCGGGGAGCTGTTTTTT. Its protein is CASSLLVAGGPDTGELFF.

This rearrangement joins TRBV19 to TRBJ1-6, with D possibly being TRBD1 (6 bases). CDR1 is LNHDA, CDR2 SQIVND, per germline (reference sequence). Trimming stripped 6 bases from V and 7 bases from J, with 13 bases between. This CDR3 has 14 residues. CDR3 amino acids: CASSMGAWNSPLHF. In DNA, the CDR3 is TGTGCCAGTAGCATGGGGGCATGGAATTCACCCCTCCACTTT. The variable domain in full, with the rest retrieved from reference TRBV19 and TRBJ1-6, is DGGITQSPKYLFRKEGQNVTLSCEQNLNHDAMYWYRQDPGQGLRLIYYSQIVNDFQKGDIAEGYSVSREKKESFPLTVTSAQKNPTAFYLCASSMGAWNSPLHFGNGTRLTVT.

This clone was recorded once. The V call is TRBV6-2 or TRBV6-3, the J call TRBJ1-5; TRBD1 matches 9 bases. The CDR3 sequence is 13 residues long. The germline gives CDR1 MNHEY, CDR2 SVGEGT. V lost 5 bases, J lost 12 bases, and 8 bases stayed unmatched. The CDR3 bases are TGTGCCAGCAGTCCACAGGGGGCTACGATCCAGCATTTT. This gives the protein CASSPQGATIQHF.

The chain uses TRBV20-1 and TRBJ1-2; possible D gene TRBD1, 6 bases. Germline V gene data show CDR1 as DFQATT and CDR2 as SNEGSKA (reference sequence). The CDR3 runs 11 residues. Trimming pared 6 bases from V and 8 bases from J, leaving 13 bases between. CDR3 DNA sequence: TGCAGTGCCACAGGGTCAGGAGGCTACACCTTC. Its translation: CSATGSGGYTF.

This clone was recorded only once. CDR3 protein: CASSSGGGTDTQYF. The CDR3, as DNA: TGTGCCAGCAGCTCTGGCGGAGGCACAGATACGCAGTATTTT. The chain uses TRBV9 and TRBJ2-3; unclear D gene. The CDR3 has 14 amino acids. V was cut by 4 bases and J by 1 base, with 10 bases left in between. From germline, CDR1 is SGDLS and CDR2 YYNGEE.

This chain uses TRBV7-2 with TRBJ1-1, with D unclear. The CDR3 runs to 14 residues. Deletions cut 3 bases from V and 0 bases from J, with 8 bases between. Germline CDR1 is SGHTA and CDR2 is FQGNSA. As DNA, the CDR3 is TGTGCCAGCAGCTTTGGAGCCTTGAACACTGAAGCTTTCTTT. Amino acids: CASSFGALNTEAFF.

The V gene is TRBV4-1, the J gene TRBJ1-4, with TRBD1 matching over 7 bases. This CDR3 contains 14 residues. The V and J ends lost 4 bases and 4 bases, in that order; junction bases with no gene match: 3. Germline assignment: CDR1 MGHRA and CDR2 YSYEKL. The CDR3 sequence is CASSLGQINEKLFF. The CDR3 DNA sequence: TGCGCCAGCAGCCTGGGACAGATTAATGAAAAACTGTTTTTT.

The chain has TRBV24-1 and TRBJ2-2; D remains ambiguous. V lost 1 base, J lost 2 bases, and 7 bases lay in between. This CDR3 is 15 amino acids long. Per the germline V gene, CDR1 is KGHDR and CDR2 is SFDVKD. CDR3 coding DNA: TGTGCCACCAGTGATTTAAGCTTAAACACCGGGGAGCTGTTTTTT. This sequence encodes CATSDLSLNTGELFF.

The rearrangement uses TRBV7-6 and TRBJ2-5, with D perhaps TRBD1 (6 bases). CDR1 and CDR2 from the germline V gene are SGHVS and FNYEAQ. The CDR3 is made up of 15 amino acids. Trimming shortened V by 1 base and J by 5 bases, and 14 bases separated the two germline ends. As DNA, the CDR3 is TGTGCCAGCAGCTTAGATCCAGGGGTCGGTGAGACCCAGTACTTC. Protein: CASSLDPGVGETQYF.

V is TRBV10-1 and J is TRBJ2-5; 11 bases are a match to TRBD2. CDR3 size: 19 residues. The ends lost 8 bases at V and 4 bases at J; junction bases unmatched: 21. The germline gives CDR1 WNHNN, CDR2 SYGVQD (reference sequence). The CDR3 sequence: CASAPAGWGGTSGLETQYF. In DNA form, the CDR3 reads TGCGCCAGCGCCCCGGCCGGTTGGGGGGGGACTAGCGGTCTAGAGACCCAGTACTTC.

The chain couples TRBV10-3 to TRBJ2-1; 7 bases are shared with TRBD2. J lost 4 bases, V lost 7 bases, and 7 bases had no gene match. This CDR3 contains 14 residues. Germline V gene lookup returns CDR1 ENHRY and CDR2 SYGVKD. DNA for the CDR3: TGTGCCATCAAATCAAGCGGGGTATACAATGAGCAGTTCTTC. Protein: CAIKSSGVYNEQFF.

Ten or more counts support this clone. The V gene is TRBV19, the J gene TRBJ1-2; 11 positions agree with TRBD1. Germline trimming cut 1 base from V and 4 bases from J; bases unmatched to any gene: 2. The germline V gene has CDR1 LNHDA and CDR2 SQIVND (reference sequence). This CDR3 has 15 residues. DNA for the CDR3: TGTGCCAGTAGTATAGCGGGGACAGGGGGCTATGGCTACACCTTC. Amino acid sequence: CASSIAGTGGYGYTF.

The V and J genes are TRBV2 and TRBJ2-3; unclear D gene. The germline V and J ends were trimmed by 7 bases and 3 bases, with 11 bases remaining between them. Per the germline V gene, CDR1 is SNHLY and CDR2 is FYNNEI. CDR3 length equals 13 residues. The CDR3 protein is CASTLRVTDTQYF. CDR3 coding DNA: TGTGCCAGCACCCTACGGGTTACAGATACGCAGTATTTT.

The J gene is TRBJ2-5, the V gene TRBV29-1; D gene ambiguous. The germline CDR1 and CDR2 sequences are SQVTM and ANQGSEA. CDR3 length: 12 residues. The V end lost 5 bases, the J end lost 2 bases, and 9 bases lay between the germline ends. The CDR3 reads CSVFLLQETQYF. DNA for the CDR3: TGCAGCGTTTTCCTTCTTCAAGAGACCCAGTACTTC.

The chain is built from TRBV2 and TRBJ1-1; D may be TRBD1 (5 bases). The CDR3 is made up of 15 amino acids. V was shortened by 6 bases and J by 1 base, with 15 bases between the two germline ends. In germline, CDR1 is SNHLY, CDR2 FYNNEI. This CDR3 reads CASSPSETANTEAFF. The CDR3, as DNA: TGTGCCAGCAGCCCCTCGGAGACAGCGAACACTGAAGCTTTCTTT.

This clone came up once. The chain combines TRBV6-5 with TRBJ1-1; no definite D call. Germline loops: CDR1 MNHEY, CDR2 SVGAGI. CDR3 length equals 13 residues. The V gene lost 0 bases and the J gene lost 11 bases, with 13 bases spanning the gap. The CDR3, as DNA: TGTGCCAGCAGTTACTCAAACATGCGCGGGGCTTTCTTT. Translation gives CASSYSNMRGAFF.

V usage is TRBV19 and J usage is TRBJ1-4; weak D call: TRBD1 (5 bases). The V end was cut by 9 bases, the J end by 0 bases, with 14 bases between. Germline values: CDR1 LNHDA, CDR2 SQIVND (reference sequence). The CDR3 is 15 residues long. The CDR3 loop reads CASIDRLATNEKLFF. The CDR3 nucleotides are TGTGCCAGCATTGACAGACTTGCAACTAATGAAAAACTGTTTTTT. Full variable domain (missing parts from reference TRBV19 and TRBJ1-4): DGGITQSPKYLFRKEGQNVTLSCEQNLNHDAMYWYRQDPGQGLRLIYYSQIVNDFQKGDIAEGYSVSREKKESFPLTVTSAQKNPTAFYLCASIDRLATNEKLFFGSGTQLSVL.

CDR3 coding DNA: TGCGCCAGCAGCTGGCTAGCGGGAGGAAATGAGCAGTTCTTC. Translated: CASSWLAGGNEQFF. The chain uses TRBV5-1 and TRBJ2-1, with 11 bases matching TRBD2. The germline gives CDR1 SGHRS, CDR2 YFSETQ. The CDR3 runs 14 residues. The V gene end was trimmed by 3 bases and the J gene end by 7 bases; junction bases not matched to a gene: 3.

J is TRBJ2-1 and V is TRBV2; D not certain. CDR3 length: 14 amino acids. CDR1 and CDR2 from the germline V gene are SNHLY and FYNNEI. V was cut by 0 bases and J by 9 bases, with 12 bases left in between. The CDR3 loop reads CASSEATDETEQFF. The CDR3 nucleotides are TGTGCCAGCAGTGAAGCGACTGACGAAACTGAGCAGTTCTTC.

The CDR3 DNA follows: TGTGCCAGCAGCTTCGCTAGCGGGATGCAGTTCTTC. Its protein is CASSFASGMQFF. The gene calls are TRBV11-2 and TRBJ2-1, with 9 bases identical to TRBD2. Germline trimming cut 3 bases from V and 12 bases from J; bases unmatched to any gene: 3. Germline V gene lookup returns CDR1 SGHAT and CDR2 FQNNGV. This CDR3 region has 12 residues.

The chain employs TRBV6-1 and TRBJ2-3; 9 bases match TRBD2. This CDR3 has 17 residues. Germline V gene sequence: CDR1 MNHNS, CDR2 SASEGT. Unmatched junction bases numbered 10, after V lost 4 bases and J lost 2 bases. The CDR3: CASSALAAGGPTDTQYF. In nucleotides, the CDR3 is TGTGCCAGCAGTGCTCTAGCGGCGGGGGGGCCCACAGATACGCAGTATTTT.